The rows below give T cell receptor beta chains drawn from one sample of a study of blood T cell repertoires in COVID-19. The repertoire was sequenced with immunoSEQ multiplex PCR; TCRdb's copy has only in-frame clones and lacks some. The sample carries some 96,000 clones, about 90% recorded once. Sequencing used peripheral blood. The source is a man younger than 45 in a cohort sampled during active COVID-19. Each CDR3 is given with its conserved first and last residue. The order of the fields is D gene, CDR3 length, V gene, clone size, J gene, CDR3 protein, CDR3 DNA. The D gene is left open where the match is weak. A row's size may be missing; if present it is once, few, many or a size class.

-	15	TRBV7-2	-	TRBJ2-7	CASSQGGAASYEQYF	TGTGCCAGCAGCCAAGGGGGGGCGGCCTCCTACGAGCAGTACTTC
-	13	TRBV5-1	-	TRBJ1-2	CASSLVRGFGYTF	TGCGCCAGCAGCTTGGTCAGGGGTTTTGGCTACACCTTC
TRBD2	15	TRBV2	-	TRBJ2-1	CASGYGTSEYNEQFF	TGTGCCAGCGGCTACGGGACTAGCGAATACAATGAGCAGTTCTTC
-	16	TRBV2	-	TRBJ1-5	CASSEGLKGVGQPQHF	TGTGCCAGCAGTGAAGGTTTGAAAGGGGTGGGTCAGCCCCAGCATTTT
TRBD1	16	TRBV7-2	-	TRBJ2-4	CASSLALTGGGYIQYF	TGTGCCAGCAGCTTAGCCCTGACAGGGGGCGGTTACATTCAGTACTTC
-	14	TRBV19	-	TRBJ1-2	CASTNPTETGGYTF	TGTGCCAGTACCAATCCGACGGAAACAGGTGGCTACACCTTC
TRBD1	15	TRBV5-1	-	TRBJ1-6	CASSLGQGVDSPLHF	TGCGCCAGCAGCCTGGGACAGGGGGTAGATTCACCCCTCCACTTT
TRBD2	14	TRBV5-6	once	TRBJ2-7	CASSQGLALYEQYF	TGTGCCAGCAGCCAGGGACTAGCGCTGTACGAGCAGTACTTC
-	15	TRBV2	-	TRBJ2-7	CASSEGGVDIYEQYF	TGTGCCAGCAGTGAAGGGGGCGTAGATATCTACGAGCAGTACTTC
-	13	TRBV7-2	-	TRBJ2-7	CASSMQVIYEQYF	TGTGCCAGCAGTATGCAGGTGATCTACGAGCAGTACTTC
TRBD1	15	TRBV5-1	-	TRBJ2-3	CASTQTGSRTDTQYF	TGCGCCAGCACCCAGACAGGGTCCCGCACAGATACGCAGTATTTT
-	16	TRBV5-1	-	TRBJ1-3	CASSLDSGYSGNTIYF	TGCGCCAGCAGCTTGGATTCGGGTTACTCTGGAAACACCATATATTTT
TRBD1	15	TRBV4-1	-	TRBJ1-1	CASSQGTGLGTEAFF	TGCGCCAGCAGCCAAGGGACAGGGTTGGGCACTGAAGCTTTCTTT
TRBD2	17	TRBV6-2/TRBV6-3	-	TRBJ2-2	CASSHLKRGGGTGELFF	TGTGCCAGCAGTCACTTAAAGCGGGGGGGCGGCACCGGGGAGCTGTTTTTT
TRBD1	16	TRBV24-1	-	TRBJ2-5	CATSDAGQGERETQYF	TGTGCCACCAGTGATGCGGGACAGGGGGAGCGAGAGACCCAGTACTTC
TRBD1	18	TRBV3-1/TRBV3-2	-	TRBJ1-6	CASSHRPGGTGPNSPLHF	TGTGCCAGCAGCCATAGGCCAGGCGGGACAGGGCCCAATTCACCCCTCCACTTT
-	14	TRBV27	-	TRBJ2-5	CASSLRGIGETQYF	TGTGCCAGCAGTTTAAGAGGGATAGGGGAGACCCAGTACTTC
TRBD2	15	TRBV7-2	-	TRBJ2-1	CASSLAAGGYNEQFF	TGTGCCAGCAGCTTAGCGGCGGGGGGATACAATGAGCAGTTCTTC
-	11	TRBV20-1	-	TRBJ1-2	CSARWGSGYTF	TGCAGTGCTAGATGGGGCAGTGGCTACACCTTC
-	13	TRBV12-3/TRBV12-4	once	TRBJ1-1	CASSFGGNTEAFF	TGTGCCAGCAGTTTTGGAGGGAACACTGAAGCTTTCTTT
-	13	TRBV10-3	-	TRBJ1-2	CAITVEINYGYTF	TGTGCCATCACGGTCGAGATTAACTATGGCTACACCTTC
-	12	TRBV12-3/TRBV12-4	-	TRBJ2-7	CASRVQGYEQYF	TGTGCCAGCAGGGTACAGGGCTACGAGCAGTACTTC
TRBD1	17	TRBV7-9	once	TRBJ1-6	CASNNPNQQGDHTPLHF	TGTGCCAGCAACAACCCGAACCAACAGGGGGATCATACACCCCTCCACTTT
-	16	TRBV12-2	-	TRBJ2-5	CASRALVGGDQETQYF	TGTGCAAGTCGCGCACTCGTGGGAGGGGATCAAGAGACCCAGTACTTC
-	13	TRBV6-5	-	TRBJ2-7	CASSYRDTYEQYF	TGTGCCAGCAGTTACCGGGACACCTACGAGCAGTACTTC
-	15	TRBV5-1	-	TRBJ2-4	CASSLGTLAKNIQYF	TGCGCCAGCAGCCTAGGGACACTAGCCAAAAACATTCAGTACTTC
-	16	TRBV2	-	TRBJ1-4	CASSEGQGKSREKLFF	TGTGCCAGCAGTGAAGGACAAGGCAAAAGTAGGGAAAAACTGTTTTTT
-	14	TRBV19	-	TRBJ1-6	CASSITREDSPLHF	TGTGCCAGTAGTATAACCAGGGAGGATTCACCCCTCCACTTT
-	15	TRBV3-1/TRBV3-2	-	TRBJ2-1	CASSLRDTPYNEQFF	TGTGCCAGCAGCCTCCGAGACACACCCTACAATGAGCAGTTCTTC
TRBD2	15	TRBV19	-	TRBJ2-7	CASRRSAGGSYEQYF	TGTGCCAGCCGAAGATCAGCGGGGGGTTCCTACGAGCAGTACTTC
TRBD2	15	TRBV7-8	-	TRBJ2-1	CASSRSGGAHNEQFF	TGTGCCAGCAGCCGAAGCGGGGGGGCCCACAATGAGCAGTTCTTC
TRBD2	14	TRBV9	-	TRBJ2-5	CASSQGLAEETQYF	TGTGCCAGCAGCCAGGGACTAGCGGAAGAGACCCAGTACTTC
-	14	TRBV7-2	-	TRBJ2-3	CASSMGLRPDTQYF	TGTGCCAGCAGCATGGGACTGAGGCCAGATACGCAGTATTTT
-	15	TRBV2	-	TRBJ2-1	CASKEGLAVYNEQFF	TGTGCCAGCAAGGAAGGATTAGCAGTCTACAATGAGCAGTTCTTC
-	14	TRBV6-5	-	TRBJ2-1	CASSFLGWGDEQFF	TGTGCCAGCAGTTTTCTTGGCTGGGGGGATGAGCAGTTCTTC
-	14	TRBV24-1	-	TRBJ1-1	CATSDFWQNTEAFF	TGTGCCACCAGTGATTTCTGGCAGAACACTGAAGCTTTCTTT
TRBD1	15	TRBV18	-	TRBJ2-1	CASSPRQGSYNEQFF	TGTGCCAGCTCACCTCGACAGGGGTCCTACAATGAGCAGTTCTTC
TRBD2	14	TRBV15	-	TRBJ2-1	CATSGAGGDHEQFF	TGTGCCACCAGCGGAGCGGGGGGGGACCATGAGCAGTTCTTC
-	13	TRBV6-5	-	TRBJ2-5	CATTQPSGETQYF	TGTGCCACCACACAGCCCAGCGGAGAGACCCAGTACTTC
TRBD2	16	TRBV7-2	-	TRBJ2-1	CASSLVGSGIYNEQFF	TGTGCCAGCAGCTTAGTTGGTAGCGGGATTTACAATGAGCAGTTCTTC
TRBD1	14	TRBV7-2	-	TRBJ1-2	CASSSLTGPYGYTF	TGTGCCAGCAGCTCCCTGACAGGGCCCTATGGCTACACCTTC
-	13	TRBV24-1	once	TRBJ1-3	CATSDIPGNTIYF	TGTGCCACCAGTGACATCCCTGGAAACACCATATATTTT
-	17	TRBV14	-	TRBJ2-5	CASSLELYVGAGETQYF	TGTGCCAGCAGCCTAGAACTCTATGTAGGGGCCGGGGAGACCCAGTACTTC
TRBD1	16	TRBV19	-	TRBJ2-7	CASSPGTGGKGYEQYF	TGTGCCAGTAGCCCCGGGACAGGGGGAAAGGGGTACGAGCAGTACTTC
-	14	TRBV25-1	-	TRBJ1-6	CASSPGEYNSPLHF	TGTGCCAGCAGTCCAGGGGAGTATAATTCACCCCTCCACTTT
TRBD2	13	TRBV6-6	-	TRBJ2-7	CASRTSGAYEQYF	TGTGCCAGCCGTACTAGCGGGGCCTACGAGCAGTACTTC
-	15	TRBV7-7	-	TRBJ1-2	CASSLDRRPNYGYTF	TGTGCCAGCAGCTTAGACAGGCGACCTAACTATGGCTACACCTTC
TRBD2	16	TRBV7-9	-	TRBJ2-3	CASSETSALSTDTQYF	TGTGCCAGCAGCGAGACTAGCGCCCTAAGCACAGATACGCAGTATTTT
-	16	TRBV15	-	TRBJ1-3	CATSRDGAGVGNTIYF	TGTGCCACCAGCAGAGATGGGGCAGGGGTCGGAAACACCATATATTTT
-	16	TRBV7-2	-	TRBJ1-5	CASSLGWGGESQPQHF	TGTGCCAGCAGCTTAGGGTGGGGAGGGGAAAGTCAGCCCCAGCATTTT